This T cell receptor (beta chain) emerged from a study of identical twins. Study-level findings and limits: Beta out-of-frame twin sharing showed a weaker excess. Twin sharing of out-of-frame TCR alpha was underestimated by models in monozygotic pairs.

Notes on this clonotype: As yet, its antigen is unknown.

Carrying unique molecular identifiers, the cDNA also gained a universal primer site through template switching. Via MiXCR, TCRdb re-called the 5' RACE reads, giving one row per CDR3 protein. The table lists a few hundred thousand distinct CDR3 sequences, around 8.3% of them singletons. Germline V gene sequence: CDR1 SGHDN, CDR2 FVKESK. V was trimmed by 0 bases and J by 14 bases, leaving 17 bases between them. The CDR3 extends over 14 amino acids. A further study also used this sample, focusing on yellow fever vaccine responses in identical twins.

The gene calls are TRBV14 and TRBJ2-1; D might be TRBD1 or TRBD2, each matching 6 bases. Sequenced: CD8+ T cells sorted from blood. This sequence was found in a woman aged 18-29 years in good health. CDR3 loop: CASSQDITGTQEFF. In DNA, the CDR3 is TGTGCCAGCAGCCAAGATATCACAGGGACTCAGGAGTTCTTC.